This entry features one T cell receptor (beta chain) sequence. This clonotype was recorded once. The specificity of this receptor is unknown. No base quality information exists; no much larger clone differs at one position. One read alone provides weak support. Patients with ophthalmopathy had moderately to severely active disease, with a Clinical Activity Score of 3 or more, a NOSPECS grade of 4 or more, and a disease duration of less than 3 months. Patients with other autoimmune diseases, uncontrolled infections, pregnancy or lactation were excluded from the study. Clinical symptoms, serum thyroxine, TRAb, thyroid ultrasound and orbital computed tomography were used for diagnosis. Ficoll-Paque density gradient centrifugation was used to isolate PBMCs from around 10 ml of fresh peripheral blood. Total RNA was extracted using Trizol reagent, and RNA quality was checked on an Agilent 2100 Bioanalyzer.

TCR beta CDR3 regions were amplified from RNA transcripts for repertoire sequencing. HTBI primers and the Qiagen OneStep RT-PCR kit were used in a first-round RT-PCR, which was followed by a second-round multiplex PCR, size selection and purification. Libraries were sequenced paired-end with 100 bp reads on an Illumina HiSeq2000. In the paper's pipeline: Reads were processed with SOAPnuke, discarding reads with adapters, uncalled bases, mean Phred below 15, or no exact constant-primer or identifier match. COPE v1.2.5 was used to merge high-quality paired reads. Clonotypes were defined as unique nucleotide sequences and were aligned to IMGT TRB V, D and J references using MiTCR v1.1. The analysis was limited to V-J combinations with a frequency above 0.0001, which together covered 99.2% of the repertoires. For each V-J combination, a TCR clonal expansion and chaos score was defined as the ratio of F50 clonal expansion to chaos observed in the TCRdist matrix. Welch's t-statistics and random forest were used to reduce features to 10 to 15 V-J combinations, which were fed into a naive Bayes classifier. The similarity between thyroid and blood repertoires was quantified using the Morisita-Horn index. TCRdb passed the public sequencing reads through fastp at Q25 and MiXCR, retaining productive beta sequences. Under each unique CDR3 protein, matching rows form one entry showing the most common genes and DNA. The V and J calls were determined by TCRdb, not by the authors. For this sample the table gives over 650,000 distinct CDR3 sequences, of which about two fifths were detected only once. The ten most abundant clones make up more than 2.5% of the sample.

This entry belongs to a study of Graves' ophthalmopathy and Graves' hyperthyroidism (dated by TCRdb to 2016 to 2018). The study in broad terms: Peripheral blood was collected at initial diagnosis, before any treatment. TCR beta repertoire signatures were used to distinguish Graves' ophthalmopathy from Graves' hyperthyroidism and to predict progression to ophthalmopathy. In total, 135 blood samples were TCR-sequenced: 40 to 45 ophthalmopathy, roughly 77 hyperthyroidism and some 17 hyperthyroidism-to-ophthalmopathy patients. To explore V-J signatures that distinguish ophthalmopathy from hyperthyroidism, a discovery set of around 100 patients was enrolled, made up of under 50 with ophthalmopathy and under 65 with stable hyperthyroidism. An independent validation cohort was composed of around 19 hyperthyroidism patients and roughly 16 patients who later progressed from hyperthyroidism to ophthalmopathy. In about six hyperthyroidism patients, T-cell repertoires of thyroid tissue and blood were compared. Following sample collection, hyperthyroidism patients were given methimazole at a starting dose of 30 mg daily, and ophthalmopathy patients were given high-dose intravenous methylprednisolone.

Overall study outcomes, separate from this receptor: In validation, the model predicted ophthalmopathy progression with about 70% sensitivity and roughly 72% specificity; 12 predicted patients were CT-confirmed with GO in a median of around 6.5 months. Most of the expanded thyroid clonotypes with a frequency above 0.001 were also detected in blood, and it was suggested that the thyroid immune response may be reflected by blood repertoires. No statistical method was used to set the sample size in advance, and the investigators knew which group each participant was assigned to. The 13-signature model separated ophthalmopathy from stable hyperthyroidism with roughly 89% sensitivity and about 81% specificity in cross-validation, and 80%/75% in the test set.

The clonotype originates from an adult man with Graves' ophthalmopathy. The sample taken for sequencing was peripheral blood.

The DNA sequence is as follows: TGTGCCACCAGCGGGTACAGGGTCTACGAGCAGTACTTC. Its amino acids are CATSGYRVYEQYF. The chain is encoded by TRBV15 joined to TRBJ2-7, and TRBD1 may be the D gene, going by 6 matching bases. The CDR3 goes from the cysteine to the phenylalanine over 13 residues. Only the CDR3 part of the read is kept: 39 bases, read in frame from the first base. For CDR1 and CDR2, the germline V gene (reference sequence) lists LNHNV and YYDKDF. V drops 5 bases and J drops 3 bases, leaving 11 bases in between.